This T cell receptor beta chain was recorded in a study of lymphopenia after photon versus proton radiotherapy. The study's findings and limits: Larger post-nadir TCR diversity loss correlated inversely with survival in deceased patients. Under photons, naive T cells and diversity fell while effector/memory populations rose. Authors raise, but do not show, better survival with proton therapy. After lymphocyte nadir, photon-treated repertoires showed oligoclonal expansion, especially CD8+ Temra.

A remark on this clone: Its matching antigen is unknown.

Here immunoSEQ multiplex PCR was the method, and the copy in TCRdb shows in-frame clones only, minus some. Of about 83,000 clones listed, 80% to 90% are singletons. Trimming took off 3 bases at V and 6 bases at J, with 12 bases between the two ends. The V gene's germline CDR1 is MGHRA and CDR2 YSYEKL. This CDR3 contains 14 residues. Material: peripheral blood, obtained from a patient treated with proton-based radiotherapy. The TCR comes from a man aged 55 to 69 with pancreatic cancer. The chain links TRBV4-1 to TRBJ1-5; no clear D gene. CDR3 sequence reads: CASSQLTGSQPQHF. For the CDR3, the DNA is TGCGCCAGCAGCCAGTTGACCGGGAGTCAGCCCCAGCATTTT.